This entry describes one T cell receptor (beta chain). Its target is not known. These data are taken from a study of cytomegalovirus exposure and HLA in healthy donors. For the study at large: HLA-typed donors were the source of around 85 million unique TCRs held in an early data release.

Study results and limitations: The majority of CMV-associated TCR beta chains were reported as apparently HLA-restricted in a later analysis.

Primers for the PCR totalled 60 Vbeta and 13 Jbeta. Repertoires were generated with immunoSEQ multiplex PCR, while TCRdb's copy carries only in-frame clones and drops some. This sample has around 150,000 clones, with approximately 70% found just once. CDR3 size: 15 residues. The germline V gene has CDR1 MGHRA and CDR2 YSYEKL. V lost 5 bases, J lost 2 bases, and 5 bases stayed unmatched. The clonotype was recovered from a middle-aged man in good health and CMV-seropositive. The genes are TRBV4-1 and TRBJ1-5; 8 bases are a match to TRBD1. The sample comprised PBMCs. CDR3 in DNA: TGCGCCAGCAGCTCCGACAGGGGTCGCAATCAGCCCCAGCATTTT. Amino acids: CASSSDRGRNQPQHF.